This TCR beta chain appears in the sequencing data of a study of early T cells in non-severe SARS-CoV-2 infection. Study as a whole: It was bulk RNA from unsorted whole blood that was sequenced, and the chains were unpaired. Study-wide points: Database matching using VDJdb favored anti-spike CD8 responses, with private and CD4 specificities left missing.

The CDR3 is 12 residues long. Deletions cut 6 bases from V and 5 bases from J, with 8 bases between. Germline V gene lookup returns CDR1 LGHDT and CDR2 YNNKEL (reference sequence). This clonotype was observed a handful of times. The antigen is not known. As part of library construction, unique molecular identifiers were attached to individual cDNA molecules. TCRdb re-called the 5' RACE reads with MiXCR, one entry per CDR3 protein. The repertoire consists of 50,000 to 65,000 distinct CDR3 sequences, with over 10% occurring once and the leading ten covering about 4%. This sequence originates from an adult who was a healthcare worker with PCR-confirmed SARS-CoV-2 infection or an uninfected control (not recorded which). The chain employs TRBV3-1 and TRBJ1-3; D call uncertain. Sequenced: whole blood. CDR3 DNA: TGTGCCAGCAGTTTGGAGCGAAACACCATATATTTT. Protein: CASSLERNTIYF.